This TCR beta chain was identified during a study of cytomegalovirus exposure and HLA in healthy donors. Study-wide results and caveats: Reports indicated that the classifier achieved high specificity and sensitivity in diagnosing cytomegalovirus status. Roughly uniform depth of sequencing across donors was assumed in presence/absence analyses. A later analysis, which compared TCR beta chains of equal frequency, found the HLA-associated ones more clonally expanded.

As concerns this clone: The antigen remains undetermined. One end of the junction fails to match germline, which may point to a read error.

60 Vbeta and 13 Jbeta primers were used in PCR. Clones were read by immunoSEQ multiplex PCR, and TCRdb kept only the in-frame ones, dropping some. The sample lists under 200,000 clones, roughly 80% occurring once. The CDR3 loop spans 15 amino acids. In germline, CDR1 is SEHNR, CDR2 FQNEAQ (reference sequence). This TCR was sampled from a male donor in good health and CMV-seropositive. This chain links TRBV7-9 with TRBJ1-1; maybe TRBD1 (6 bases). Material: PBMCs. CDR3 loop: CSSSSFWTVNTEAFF. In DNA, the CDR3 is TGTTCCAGCAGCTCCTTCTGGACAGTGAACACTGAAGCTTTCTTT.